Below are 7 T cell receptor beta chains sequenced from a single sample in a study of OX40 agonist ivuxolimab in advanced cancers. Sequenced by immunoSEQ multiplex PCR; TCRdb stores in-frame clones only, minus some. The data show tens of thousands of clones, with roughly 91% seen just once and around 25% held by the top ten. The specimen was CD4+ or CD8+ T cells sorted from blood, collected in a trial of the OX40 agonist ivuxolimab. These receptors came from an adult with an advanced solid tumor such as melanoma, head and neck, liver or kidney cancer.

CDR3 protein: CASSSGFGEQFF. CDR3 sequence (DNA): TGTGCCAGCAGTTCAGGGTTCGGTGAGCAGTTCTTC. The chain combines TRBV27 with TRBJ2-1, with a weak D call TRBD1 (5 bases). The CDR3 consists of 12 residues. Trimming stripped 4 bases from V and 9 bases from J, with 10 bases between. Germline lookup yields CDR1 MNHEY and CDR2 SMNVEV (reference sequence).

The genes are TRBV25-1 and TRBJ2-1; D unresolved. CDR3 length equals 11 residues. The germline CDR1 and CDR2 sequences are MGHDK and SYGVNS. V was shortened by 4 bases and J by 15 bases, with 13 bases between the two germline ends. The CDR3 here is CASSGSLQLFF. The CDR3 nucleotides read TGTGCCAGCAGTGGGTCCCTCCAACTGTTCTTC.

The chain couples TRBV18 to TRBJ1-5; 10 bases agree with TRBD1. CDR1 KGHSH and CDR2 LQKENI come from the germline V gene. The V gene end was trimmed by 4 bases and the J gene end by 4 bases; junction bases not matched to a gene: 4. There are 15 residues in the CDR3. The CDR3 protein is CASSLGQGINQPQHF. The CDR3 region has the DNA TGTGCCAGCTCACTGGGACAGGGGATTAATCAGCCCCAGCATTTT.

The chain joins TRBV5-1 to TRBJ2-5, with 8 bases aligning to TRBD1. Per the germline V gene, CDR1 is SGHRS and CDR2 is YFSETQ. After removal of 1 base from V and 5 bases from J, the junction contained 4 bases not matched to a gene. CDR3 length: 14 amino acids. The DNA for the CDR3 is TGCGCCAGCAGCTTGTTTGCAGGGGGCGAGACCCAGTACTTC. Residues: CASSLFAGGETQYF.

Here the CDR3 reads CASSYAGQGTYEQYF. In DNA form, the CDR3 reads TGTGCCAGCAGCTACGCGGGACAGGGTACCTACGAGCAGTACTTC. V usage is TRBV11-3 and J usage is TRBJ2-7; 9 bases are a match to TRBD1. With 4 bases clipped from V and 2 bases from J, the junction kept 6 bases outside the gene matches. Germline CDR1 and CDR2: SGHNT and YENEEA. This CDR3 spans 15 amino acids.

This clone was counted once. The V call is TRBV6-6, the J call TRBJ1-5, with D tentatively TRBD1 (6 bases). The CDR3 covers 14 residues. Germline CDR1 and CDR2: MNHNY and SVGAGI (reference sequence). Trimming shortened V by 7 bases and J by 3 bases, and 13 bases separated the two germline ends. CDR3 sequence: CASNDTGYNQPQHF. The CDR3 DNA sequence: TGTGCCAGCAATGACACAGGGTACAATCAGCCCCAGCATTTT.

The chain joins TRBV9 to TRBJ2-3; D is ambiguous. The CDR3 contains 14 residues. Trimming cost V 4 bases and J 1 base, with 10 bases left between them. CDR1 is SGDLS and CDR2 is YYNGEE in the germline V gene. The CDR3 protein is CASSTLTGTDTQYF. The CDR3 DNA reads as TGTGCCAGCAGCACCTTAACAGGCACAGATACGCAGTATTTT.